Each of the 13 T cell receptor beta chains below was sequenced from the same sample in a study of metastatic and nonmetastatic thyroid tumors. The entire patient cohort was treatment-naive prior to thyroid surgery. With MiXCR, TCRdb reprocessed the PCR reads. The repertoire holds 89,000 or so clones, with roughly 8.6% as singletons. The sequencing sample was made of blood. Source of these receptors: a female donor with papillary thyroid cancer or a benign thyroid nodule (not recorded which). Some clones in this sample may be carry-over from other donors' samples.

This clone has a count of ten or more. The rearrangement joins TRBV19 to TRBJ1-2, with D possibly being TRBD1 (6 bases). The CDR3 has 15 residues. The germline CDR1 and CDR2 sequences are LNHDA and SQIVND (reference sequence). V was clipped by 5 bases and J by 1 base, with 14 bases between them. The CDR3 region is CASSSWTANNYGYTF. The CDR3 nucleotides are TGTGCCAGTAGTTCCTGGACAGCGAATAACTATGGCTACACCTTC.

This clone appeared many times. An end of the junction differs from the germline gene, which may be a read error. The V gene is TRBV6-1, the J gene TRBJ1-1; 9 nucleotides align to TRBD1. This CDR3 is built from 13 residues. The V gene's germline CDR1 is MNHNS and CDR2 SASEGT. CDR3 DNA: TGTGCCAGCAGTCAGGCAGAGGGGACAGGGATCATCTTT. This gives the protein CASSQAEGTGIIF.

The genes are TRBV5-8 and TRBJ2-5; possibly TRBD1 for D (5 bases). The germline V and J ends were trimmed by 0 bases and 5 bases, with 14 bases remaining between them. This CDR3 contains 15 residues. Germline V gene lookup returns CDR1 SGHTS and CDR2 YDEGEE. The CDR3 sequence: CASSLDRHKGETQYF. Written as DNA, the CDR3 is TGTGCCAGCAGCTTGGACAGGCACAAGGGGGAGACCCAGTACTTC. Using reference TRBV5-8 and TRBJ2-5 for the parts outside the CDR3, the full variable domain is EAGVTQSPTHLIKTRGQQATLRCSPISGHTSVYWYQQALGLGLQFLLWYDEGEERNRGNFPPRFSGRQFPNYSSELNVNALELEDSALYLCASSLDRHKGETQYFGPGTRLLVL.

In this sample, this clone turned up many times. V and J are TRBV4-1 and TRBJ2-5; D gene unclear. CDR1 is MGHRA and CDR2 is YSYEKL in the germline V gene. Trimming cost V 6 bases and J 5 bases, with 16 bases left between them. The CDR3 sequence is 14 residues long. The CDR3, as DNA: TGCGCCAGCAGGCCCTATGTCTCCGGGGAGACCCAGTACTTC. Translating gives CASRPYVSGETQYF.

This clone was seen a few times. The chain couples TRBV12-5 to TRBJ2-2; D ambiguous. Deletions cut 2 bases from V and 2 bases from J, with 6 bases between. CDR1 is LGHNT, CDR2 FRNRAP, per germline. CDR3 length: 14 residues. CDR3 loop: CASGLKGNTGELFF. For the CDR3, the DNA is TGTGCTAGTGGTTTGAAGGGAAACACCGGGGAGCTGTTTTTT.

The chain uses TRBV30 and TRBJ1-1; unclear D gene. The germline gives CDR1 GTSNPN, CDR2 SVGIG (reference sequence). This CDR3 comprises 13 residues. V lost 0 bases and J 0 bases, leaving 5 bases between the germline ends. The CDR3 sequence: CAWSVQVNTEAFF. For the CDR3, the DNA is TGTGCCTGGAGTGTACAAGTGAACACTGAAGCTTTCTTT. The complete variable domain, with remaining parts taken from reference TRBV30 and TRBJ1-1, reads SQTIHQWPATLVQPVGSPLSLECTVEGTSNPNLYWYRQAAGRGLQLLFYSVGIGQISSEVPQNLSASRPQDRQFILSSKKLLLSDSGFYLCAWSVQVNTEAFFGQGTRLTVV.

This clone was counted between two and nine times. The chain carries TRBV3-1 and TRBJ2-7; D ambiguous. The V gene lost 3 bases and the J gene lost 5 bases, with 8 bases spanning the gap. The CDR3 contains 12 residues. Germline V gene lookup returns CDR1 LGHDT and CDR2 YNNKEL (reference sequence). The CDR3 sequence is CASSQNFNEQYF. CDR3 in DNA: TGTGCCAGCAGCCAGAACTTTAACGAGCAGTACTTC.

Ten or more counts support this clone. J is TRBJ2-5 and V is TRBV12-3 or TRBV12-4; no definite D call. This CDR3 region has 12 residues. With 6 bases removed from V and 0 bases from J, the gap between germline ends came to 5 bases. The CDR3 loop reads CASSQYQETQYF. The CDR3 region has the DNA TGTGCCAGCAGCCAGTACCAAGAGACCCAGTACTTC.

J is TRBJ1-4 and V is TRBV7-9, with D unclear. This CDR3 spans 12 amino acids. V was cut by 5 bases and J by 10 bases, with 11 bases left in between. Germline V gives CDR1 SEHNR, CDR2 FQNEAQ (reference sequence). CDR3 protein: CASSETLGKLFF. The DNA for the CDR3 is TGTGCCAGCAGCGAGACCTTAGGAAAACTGTTTTTT.

This clone has at least ten counts. The CDR3 DNA reads as TGCGCCAGCAGCTACCGGGCCCCAGATACGCAGTATTTT. Its translation: CASSYRAPDTQYF. The chain recombines TRBV5-1 with TRBJ2-3; D not resolved. The CDR3 runs 13 residues. Germline lookup yields CDR1 SGHRS and CDR2 YFSETQ. Trimming stripped 3 bases from V and 4 bases from J, with 9 bases between. The entire variable domain, with the rest obtained from reference TRBV5-1 and TRBJ2-3, is as follows: KAGVTQTPRYLIKTRGQQVTLSCSPISGHRSVSWYQQTPGQGLQFLFEYFSETQRNKGNFPGRFSGRQFSNSRSEMNVSTLELGDSALYLCASSYRAPDTQYFGPGTRLTVL.

This clone was found many times. The chain couples TRBV4-1 to TRBJ2-1; 10 positions match TRBD2. Germline assignment: CDR1 MGHRA and CDR2 YSYEKL. This CDR3 comprises 17 residues. Trimming at V came to 0 bases and at J to 2 bases, leaving 4 bases not matched to a gene. CDR3 DNA: TGCGCCAGCAGCCAAGAAGGCAGCGGGGGGGCCTACAATGAGCAGTTCTTC. Protein product: CASSQEGSGGAYNEQFF.

This clone was seen at least ten times. This sequence joins TRBV28 and TRBJ1-4, with 9 bases matching TRBD1. J lost 8 bases, V lost 3 bases, and 10 bases had no gene match. From germline, CDR1 is MDHEN and CDR2 SYDVKM. The CDR3 consists of 16 residues. The CDR3 DNA is TGTGCCAGCAGTTTTGGCCTGGGACAGGGACGCGAAAAACTGTTTTTT. Translated, it gives CASSFGLGQGREKLFF. Complete variable domain (other parts from reference TRBV28 and TRBJ1-4): DVKVTQSSRYLVKRTGEKVFLECVQDMDHENMFWYRQDPGLGLRLIYFSYDVKMKEKGDIPEGYSVSREKKERFSLILESASTNQTSMYLCASSFGLGQGREKLFFGSGTQLSVL.

This clone was counted ten times or more. This chain connects TRBV2 to TRBJ1-1; D might be TRBD1 (6 bases). Germline V CDR1 and CDR2: SNHLY, FYNNEI. The CDR3 has 11 residues. V lost 7 bases to trimming and J lost 4 bases, with 7 bases between them. CDR3 sequence reads: CASKGGTEAFF. CDR3 bases: TGTGCCAGCAAAGGGGGCACTGAAGCTTTCTTT.